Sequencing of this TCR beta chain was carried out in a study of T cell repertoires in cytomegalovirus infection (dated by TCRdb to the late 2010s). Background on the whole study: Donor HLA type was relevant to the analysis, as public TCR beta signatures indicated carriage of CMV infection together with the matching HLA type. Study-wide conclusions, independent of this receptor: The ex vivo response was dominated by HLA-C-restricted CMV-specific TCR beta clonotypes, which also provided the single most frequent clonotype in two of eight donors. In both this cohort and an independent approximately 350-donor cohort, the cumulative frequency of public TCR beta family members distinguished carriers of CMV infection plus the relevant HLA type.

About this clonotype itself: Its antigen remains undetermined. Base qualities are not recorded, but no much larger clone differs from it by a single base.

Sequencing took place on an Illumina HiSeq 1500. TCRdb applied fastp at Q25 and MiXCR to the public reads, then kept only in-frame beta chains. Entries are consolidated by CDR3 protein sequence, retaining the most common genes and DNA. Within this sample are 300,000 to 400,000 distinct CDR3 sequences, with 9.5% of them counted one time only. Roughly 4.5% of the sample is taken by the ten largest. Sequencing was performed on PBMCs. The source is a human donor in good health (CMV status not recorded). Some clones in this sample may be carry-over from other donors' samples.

CDR3 reads: CASSGGIYEQYF. The DNA sequence is TGTGCCAGCAGTGGTGGTATCTACGAGCAGTACTTC. The chain is made from TRBV6-8 and TRBJ2-7, with an unclear D gene assignment. Trimming at the junction amounts to 5 bases on V and 3 bases on J, and the germline ends lie 8 bases apart. From the cysteine through the phenylalanine, the CDR3 covers 12 amino acids. Of all the DNA, just the CDR3 is kept, 36 bases in frame from base 1. The germline V gene yields MNHGY for CDR1 and SAAAGT for CDR2.